One sample yielded the 2 T cell receptor beta chains listed below, sequenced in a study of control samples from healthy donors and cancer patients. Here immunoSEQ multiplex PCR was the method, and the copy in TCRdb shows in-frame clones only, minus some. This table holds hundreds of thousands of clones, roughly four fifths found once. Sequencing was carried out using PBMCs. Receptors originate from a woman in her sixties or seventies with lung cancer.

This clone has more than one count but fewer than ten. The identical CDR3 is also encoded by other nucleotide sequences in the sample. The chain employs TRBV2 and TRBJ2-5; D is uncertain. The CDR3 has 10 amino acids. Germline CDR1 reads SNHLY; CDR2 reads FYNNEI. V lost 1 base to trimming and J lost 6 bases, with 0 bases between them. CDR3 nucleotides: TGTGCCAGCAGTGAAGAGACCCAGTACTTC. Its protein is CASSEETQYF.

The J gene is TRBJ2-3, the V gene TRBV2, with TRBD1 as a possible D gene (6 bases). This CDR3 has 15 residues. V lost 6 bases to trimming and J lost 1 base, with 14 bases between them. The germline V gene encodes CDR1 SNHLY and CDR2 FYNNEI. This CDR3 reads CASSLRGARTDTQYF. In nucleotides, the CDR3 is TGTGCCAGCAGCCTCAGGGGCGCCCGCACAGATACGCAGTATTTT. The whole variable domain, filled in from reference TRBV2 and TRBJ2-3, reads EPEVTQTPSHQVTQMGQEVILRCVPISNHLYFYWYRQILGQKVEFLVSFYNNEISEKSEIFDDQFSVERPDGSNFTLKIRSTKLEDSAMYFCASSLRGARTDTQYFGPGTRLTVL.